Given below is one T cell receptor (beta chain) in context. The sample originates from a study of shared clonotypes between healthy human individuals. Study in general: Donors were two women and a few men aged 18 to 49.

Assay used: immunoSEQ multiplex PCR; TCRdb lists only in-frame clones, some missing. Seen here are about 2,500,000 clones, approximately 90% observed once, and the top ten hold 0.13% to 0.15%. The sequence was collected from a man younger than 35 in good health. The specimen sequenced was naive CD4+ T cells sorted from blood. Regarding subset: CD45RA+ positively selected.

Here the CDR3 DNA reads TGTGCCAGCAGACCGGGACAAGAGAACTATGGCTACACCTTC. This codes for CASRPGQENYGYTF. This sequence joins TRBV14 and TRBJ1-2, with a possible D match to TRBD1 (6 bases). Germline CDR1 and CDR2: SGHDN and FVKESK. Between the trimmed V and J ends, which lost 6 bases and 2 bases, there was a span of 13 bases. The CDR3 extends over 14 amino acids.